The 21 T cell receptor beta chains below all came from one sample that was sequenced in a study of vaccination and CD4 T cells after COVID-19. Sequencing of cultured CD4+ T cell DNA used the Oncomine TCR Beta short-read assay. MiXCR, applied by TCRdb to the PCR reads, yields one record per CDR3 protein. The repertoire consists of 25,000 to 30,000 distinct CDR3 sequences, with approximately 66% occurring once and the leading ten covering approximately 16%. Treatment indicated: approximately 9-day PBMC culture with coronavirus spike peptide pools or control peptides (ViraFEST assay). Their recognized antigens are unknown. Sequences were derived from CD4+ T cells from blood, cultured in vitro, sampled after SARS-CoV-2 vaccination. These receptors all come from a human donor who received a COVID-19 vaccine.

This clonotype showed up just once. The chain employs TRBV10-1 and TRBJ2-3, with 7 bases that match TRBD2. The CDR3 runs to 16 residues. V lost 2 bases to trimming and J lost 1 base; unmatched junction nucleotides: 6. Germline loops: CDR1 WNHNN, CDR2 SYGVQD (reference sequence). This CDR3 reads CASSEVGGFGTDTQYF. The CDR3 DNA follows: TGCGCCAGCAGTGAGGTCGGGGGGTTTGGCACAGATACGCAGTATTTT.

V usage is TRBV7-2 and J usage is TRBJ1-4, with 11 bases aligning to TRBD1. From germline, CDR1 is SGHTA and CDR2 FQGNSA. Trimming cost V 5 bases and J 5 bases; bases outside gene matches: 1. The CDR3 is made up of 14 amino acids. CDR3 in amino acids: CASSRTGGNEKLFF. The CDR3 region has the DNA TGTGCCAGCAGCCGGACAGGGGGCAATGAAAAACTGTTTTTT.

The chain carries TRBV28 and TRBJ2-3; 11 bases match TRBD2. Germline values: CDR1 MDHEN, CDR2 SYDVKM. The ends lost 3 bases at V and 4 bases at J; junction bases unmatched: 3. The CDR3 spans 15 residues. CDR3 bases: TGTGCCAGCAGTTTTGGTAGCGGGGGGGCAGATACGCAGTATTTT. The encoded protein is CASSFGSGGADTQYF.

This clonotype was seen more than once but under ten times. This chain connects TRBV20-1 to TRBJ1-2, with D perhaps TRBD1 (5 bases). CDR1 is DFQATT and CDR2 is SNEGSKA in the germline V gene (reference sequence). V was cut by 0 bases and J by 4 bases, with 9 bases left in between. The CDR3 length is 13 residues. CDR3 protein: CSARDQGTYGYTF. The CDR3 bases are TGCAGTGCTAGAGATCAGGGAACCTATGGCTACACCTTC.

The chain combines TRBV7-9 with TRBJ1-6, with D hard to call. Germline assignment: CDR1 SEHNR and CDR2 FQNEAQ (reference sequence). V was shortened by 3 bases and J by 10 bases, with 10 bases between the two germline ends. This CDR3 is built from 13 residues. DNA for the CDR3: TGTGCCAGCAGCTTGGTCATGGACTCACCCCTCCACTTT. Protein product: CASSLVMDSPLHF.

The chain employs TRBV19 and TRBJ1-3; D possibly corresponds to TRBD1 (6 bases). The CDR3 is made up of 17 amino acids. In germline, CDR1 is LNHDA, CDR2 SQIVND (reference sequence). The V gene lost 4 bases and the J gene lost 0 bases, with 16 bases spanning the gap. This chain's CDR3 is CASSTTFRGNSGNTIYF. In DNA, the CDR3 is TGTGCCAGTAGTACGACCTTCAGGGGCAACTCTGGAAACACCATATATTTT.

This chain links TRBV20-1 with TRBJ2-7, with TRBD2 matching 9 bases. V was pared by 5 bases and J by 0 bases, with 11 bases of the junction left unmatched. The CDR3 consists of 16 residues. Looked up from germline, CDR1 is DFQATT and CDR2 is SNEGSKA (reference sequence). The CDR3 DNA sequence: TGCAGTGCTGCTGAGAATAGCGGGGGTTTCTCCTACGAGCAGTACTTC. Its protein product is CSAAENSGGFSYEQYF.

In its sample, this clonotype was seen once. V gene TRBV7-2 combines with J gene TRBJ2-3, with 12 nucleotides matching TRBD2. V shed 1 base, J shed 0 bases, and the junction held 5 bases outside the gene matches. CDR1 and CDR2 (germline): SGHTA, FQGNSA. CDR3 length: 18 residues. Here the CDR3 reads CASSLVWTSGASTDTQYF. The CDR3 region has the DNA TGTGCCAGCAGCTTAGTTTGGACTAGCGGGGCGAGCACAGATACGCAGTATTTT. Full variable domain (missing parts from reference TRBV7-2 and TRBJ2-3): GAGVSQSPSNKVTEKGKDVELRCDPISGHTALYWYRQSLGQGLEFLIYFQGNSAPDKSGLPSDRFSAERTGGSVSTLTIQRTQQEDSAVYLCASSLVWTSGASTDTQYFGPGTRLTVL.

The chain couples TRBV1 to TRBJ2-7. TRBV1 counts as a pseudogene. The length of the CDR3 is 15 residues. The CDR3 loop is CTSSQAADTSYEQYF. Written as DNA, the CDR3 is TGCACCAGCAGCCAAGCGGCAGACACTTCCTACGAGCAGTACTTC.

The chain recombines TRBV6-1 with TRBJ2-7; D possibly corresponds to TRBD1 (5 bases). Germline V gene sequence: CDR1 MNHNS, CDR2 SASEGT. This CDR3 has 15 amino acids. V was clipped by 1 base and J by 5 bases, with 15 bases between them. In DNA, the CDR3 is TGTGCCAGCAGTGAAGGGGGCAGTCTGGTCCACGAGCAGTACTTC. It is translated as CASSEGGSLVHEQYF.

The CDR3 sequence: CSAGQLAGGPYEQYF. The CDR3 DNA reads as TGCAGTGCTGGGCAACTAGCGGGGGGACCCTACGAGCAGTACTTC. The chain recombines TRBV20-1 with TRBJ2-7; TRBD2 aligns across 12 bases. The germline CDR1 and CDR2 sequences are DFQATT and SNEGSKA (reference sequence). The CDR3 spans 15 residues. With V trimmed by 5 bases and J by 2 bases, 7 bases remained unmatched.

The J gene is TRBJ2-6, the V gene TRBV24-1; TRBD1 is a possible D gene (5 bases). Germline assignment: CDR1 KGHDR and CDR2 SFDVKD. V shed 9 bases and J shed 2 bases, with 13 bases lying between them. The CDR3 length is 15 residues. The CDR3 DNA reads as TGTGCCACCTCAACAGCAGGGACTGGGGCCAACGTCCTGACTTTC. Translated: CATSTAGTGANVLTF.

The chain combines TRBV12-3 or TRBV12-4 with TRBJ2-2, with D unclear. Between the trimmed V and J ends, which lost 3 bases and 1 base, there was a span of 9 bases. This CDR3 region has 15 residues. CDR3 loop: CASSFWQENTGELFF. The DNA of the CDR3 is TGTGCCAGCAGTTTTTGGCAGGAGAACACCGGGGAGCTGTTTTTT.

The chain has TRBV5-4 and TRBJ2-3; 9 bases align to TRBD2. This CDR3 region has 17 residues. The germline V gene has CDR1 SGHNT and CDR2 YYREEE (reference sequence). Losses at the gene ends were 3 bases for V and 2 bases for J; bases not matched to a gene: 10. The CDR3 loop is CASSSGLAGGFTDTQYF. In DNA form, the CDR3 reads TGTGCCAGCAGCTCCGGGCTCGCGGGGGGGTTCACAGATACGCAGTATTTT.

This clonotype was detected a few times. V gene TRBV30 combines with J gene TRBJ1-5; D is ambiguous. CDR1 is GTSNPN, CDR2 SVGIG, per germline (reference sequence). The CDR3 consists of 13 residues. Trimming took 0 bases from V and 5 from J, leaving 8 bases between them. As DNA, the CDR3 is TGTGCCTGGAGTGTGGAGCGTTATCAGCCCCAGCATTTT. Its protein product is CAWSVERYQPQHF.

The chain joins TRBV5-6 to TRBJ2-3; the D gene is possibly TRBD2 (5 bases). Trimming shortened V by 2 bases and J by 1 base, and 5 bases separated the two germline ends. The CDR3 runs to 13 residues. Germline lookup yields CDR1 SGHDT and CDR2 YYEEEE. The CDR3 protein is CASSFGGTDTQYF. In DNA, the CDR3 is TGTGCCAGCAGCTTCGGGGGCACAGATACGCAGTATTTT. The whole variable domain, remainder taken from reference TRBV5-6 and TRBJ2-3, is DAGVTQSPTHLIKTRGQQVTLRCSPKSGHDTVSWYQQALGQGPQFIFQYYEEEERQRGNFPDRFSGHQFPNYSSELNVNALLLGDSALYLCASSFGGTDTQYFGPGTRLTVL.

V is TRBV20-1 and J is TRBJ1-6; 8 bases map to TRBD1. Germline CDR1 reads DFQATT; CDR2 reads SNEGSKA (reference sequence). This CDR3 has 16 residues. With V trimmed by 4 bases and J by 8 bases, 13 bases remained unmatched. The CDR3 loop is CSATKQGGNIYSPLHF. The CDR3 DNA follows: TGCAGTGCTACCAAACAGGGGGGAAATATTTATTCACCCCTCCACTTT.

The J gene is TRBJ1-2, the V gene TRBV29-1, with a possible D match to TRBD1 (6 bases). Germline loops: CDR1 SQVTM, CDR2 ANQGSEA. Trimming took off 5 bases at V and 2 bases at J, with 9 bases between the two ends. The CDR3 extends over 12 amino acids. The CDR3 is CSVRGQNYGYTF. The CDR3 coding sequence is TGCAGCGTTCGAGGACAGAACTATGGCTACACCTTC.

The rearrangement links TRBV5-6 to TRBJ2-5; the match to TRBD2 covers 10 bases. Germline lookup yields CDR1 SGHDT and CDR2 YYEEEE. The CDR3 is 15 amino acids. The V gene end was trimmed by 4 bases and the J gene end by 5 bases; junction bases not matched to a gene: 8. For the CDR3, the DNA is TGTGCCAGCAGCACCGCTAGCGGGGGTGGGGAGACCCAGTACTTC. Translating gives CASSTASGGGETQYF.

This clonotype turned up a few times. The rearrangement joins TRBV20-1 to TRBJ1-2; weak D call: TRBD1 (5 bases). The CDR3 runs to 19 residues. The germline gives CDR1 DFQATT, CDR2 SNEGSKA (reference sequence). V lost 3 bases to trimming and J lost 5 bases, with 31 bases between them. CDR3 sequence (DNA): TGCAGTGCTAGTTCTCTGGGGCAGGCAAAAGGCCATAGTACTTATGGCTACACCTTC. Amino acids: CSASSLGQAKGHSTYGYTF.

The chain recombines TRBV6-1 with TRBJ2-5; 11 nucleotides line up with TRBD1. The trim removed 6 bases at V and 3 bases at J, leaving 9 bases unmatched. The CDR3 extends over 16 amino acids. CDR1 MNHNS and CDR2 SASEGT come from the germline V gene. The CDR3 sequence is CASSQRWGQGEETQYF. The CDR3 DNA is TGTGCCAGCAGCCAGCGATGGGGACAGGGGGAAGAGACCCAGTACTTC.